This T cell receptor beta chain was found in a study of blood T cell repertoires in COVID-19. The table came from immunoSEQ multiplex PCR; TCRdb's copy has only in-frame clones and leaves some out. The sample consists of more than 350,000 clones, about 90% of them appearing once. Recruited during active infection, patients (from Seattle) were subsequently followed longitudinally. This CDR3 has 17 amino acids. The germline gives CDR1 SGHVS, CDR2 FQNEAQ. V was pared by 1 base and J by 1 base, with 8 bases of the junction left unmatched. The rearrangement joins TRBV7-8 to TRBJ2-7; 9 bases agree with TRBD1. The clonotype was recovered from a woman aged 25 to 39 with COVID-19, enrolled during active disease. Input material: peripheral blood. CDR3 sequence reads: CASSLEGGQGRSYEQYV. Here the CDR3 DNA reads TGTGCCAGCAGCTTAGAAGGGGGACAGGGAAGGTCCTACGAGCAGTACGTC.